This TCR beta chain was recorded in a study of OX40 agonist ivuxolimab in advanced cancers. Turning to the overall study: Ivuxolimab, which targeted the costimulatory receptor OX40 (CD134), was an agonistic, fully human IgG2 monoclonal antibody. Peripheral TCRbeta sequencing was intended to test whether TCR sequence diversity was altered and clonal T-cell expansion was caused by ivuxolimab. The monotherapy dose-escalation portion (N = 52 patients) of the phase I ivuxolimab trial is reported in the paper. A male proportion of around 83% and a mean age of roughly 58 years, ranging from about 20 to 85, were recorded for the dose-escalation cohort. Intravenous ivuxolimab was administered to patients every 2 weeks at six dose levels: 0.01, 0.1, 0.3, 1.5, 3 and 10 mg/kg. Partial responses occurred in three dose-escalation patients: two with cutaneous melanoma and one with hepatocellular carcinoma. Prior anti-PD-1, anti-PD-L1 or anti-CTLA-4 therapy was permitted, and approximately 40% of dose-escalation patients had received checkpoint inhibitors. Of the 50 to 55 dose-escalation patients, hepatocellular carcinoma was present in about 20, melanoma in roughly 15, renal cell carcinoma in 9 and head and neck cancer in 9. Broader findings and caveats from the paper: Low levels of normalized T-cell clonal expansion were also shown by some nonresponding patients. At doses of 0.1 to 3.0 mg/kg, clonal expansion of both CD4+ and CD8+ blood T cells was observed from baseline to week 6. In the 0.1-3.0 mg/kg groups, partial responders were among the patients with the lowest normalized peripheral clonal expansion, particularly in CD8+ T cells. The antigen specificity of the peripheral T cells that underwent clonal expansion was not determined. After ivuxolimab, more expanded clones were found on average in CD8+ T cells than in CD4+ T cells.

Taken from cysteine to phenylalanine, the CDR3 has 15 residues. Only CDR3 DNA is held: 45 bases, read in frame from base 1. From the germline V gene, CDR1 is SGHTA and CDR2 is FQGTGA. Trimming leaves V shorter by 5 bases and J shorter by 5 bases, with the junction holding 5 bases beyond the gene matches. For sequencing of the TCRbeta CDR3 region, genomic DNA was extracted from the sorted cells. The immunoSEQ Assay was used for sequencing of TCRbeta CDR3 regions. The table was pulled from immuneACCESS by TCRdb, which kept in-frame rearrangements only. Such tables lose some clones; where checked, under half of the loss comes from unresolved V genes, and the rest has no known cause. The sample has roughly 35,000 clones on record, approximately 80% of them singletons. 1.3% to 1.5% of the sample is in the top ten clones. The trial excluded patients who had a history of autoimmune disease or who were on systemic immunosuppression. Peripheral blood for TCR sequencing was drawn from every dose cohort at baseline, at cycle 4 day 1 and at cycle 7 day 1. Samples came from an open-label, multicenter, first-in-human phase I dose-escalation trial of ivuxolimab. Adults with locally advanced or metastatic head and neck squamous cell, hepatocellular, melanoma or renal cell carcinoma were enrolled in the trial. Before TCR sequencing, CD4+ T cells and CD8+ T cells were sorted from peripheral blood as separate populations.

About this clone itself: This receptor's antigen is unknown. No much larger clonotype is one base removed from it; base qualities were not supplied.

Recombination linked TRBV7-3 to TRBJ2-5, with 13 bases in between that match TRBD2. The input for sequencing was CD4+ or CD8+ T cells sorted from blood, taken in a trial of the OX40 agonist ivuxolimab. This TCR was recovered from an adult with an advanced solid tumor such as melanoma, head and neck, liver or kidney cancer. The CDR3 protein: CASSRTSGGGETQYF. The DNA reads as follows: TGTGCCAGCAGCCGGACTAGCGGGGGTGGGGAGACCCAGTACTTC.